The 10 T cell receptor beta chains below come from one sample, sequenced in a study of T cells in Graves' hyperthyroidism and ophthalmopathy (dated by TCRdb to about 2019). Libraries were constructed by multiplex PCR. Sequenced using an Illumina HiSeq 2000. The TCR beta CDR3 regions were amplified from RNA transcripts. For the first round of RT-PCR on the TCR CDR3, the HTBI primer set was used together with the Qiagen OneStep RT-PCR kit. TCRdb reprocessing: public reads trimmed at Q25 with fastp, clones called with MiXCR, in-frame beta chains kept. When rows share a CDR3 protein, they turn into one entry using the most common DNA and genes. The sample table holds roughly 500,000 distinct CDR3 sequences, of which just over 45% were seen once. Over 15% of the sample is in the top ten clones. The sample comprised peripheral blood or thyroid tissue (not recorded which). The receptors come from an adult woman with Graves' disease, either hyperthyroidism or ophthalmopathy (not recorded which).

This clonotype showed up just a few times. The rearrangement links TRBV7-8 to TRBJ2-1; 7 bases fit TRBD2. V was pared by 1 base and J by 1 base, with 4 bases of the junction left unmatched. There are 16 residues in the CDR3. Germline V gene sequence: CDR1 SGHVS, CDR2 FQNEAQ. The CDR3 coding sequence is TGTGCCAGCAGCTTAGACGGCGGGAGTTCCTACAATGAGCAGTTCTTC. It translates to CASSLDGGSSYNEQFF.

This clonotype occurred once. J is TRBJ1-4 and V is TRBV19; D might be TRBD1 (5 bases). V was trimmed by 5 bases and J by 0 bases, leaving 13 bases between them. In germline, CDR1 is LNHDA, CDR2 SQIVND (reference sequence). The CDR3 totals 16 residues. The CDR3 region is CASSLGDSATNEKLFF. The DNA for the CDR3 is TGTGCCAGTAGTTTAGGAGACAGCGCAACTAATGAAAAACTGTTTTTT.

The CDR3 loop reads CATSRGAGVKAFF. DNA for the CDR3: TGTGCCACCAGCAGAGGGGCCGGAGTGAAAGCTTTCTTT. The V gene is TRBV15, the J gene TRBJ1-1; D gene uncertain. The CDR3 loop spans 13 amino acids. Deletions cut 1 base from V and 9 bases from J, with 12 bases between. Per the germline V gene, CDR1 is LNHNV and CDR2 is YYDKDF (reference sequence).

Turning to this clonotype: An end of the junction does not agree with germline; a read error may underlie this. This chain links TRBV7-2 with TRBJ1-2; the D gene is possibly TRBD1 (5 bases). Germline V gene lookup returns CDR1 SGHTA and CDR2 FQGNSA. There are 16 residues in the CDR3. Here the CDR3 DNA reads TGCGCCAGCAGCCAAGAAGGGGACGGGGCTAACTATGGCTACACCTTC. It yields the protein CASSQEGDGANYGYTF.

This clonotype has a count of ten or more. J is TRBJ2-5 and V is TRBV7-2; 12 bases are a match to TRBD2. V dropped 1 base and J dropped 5; count of bases not matched to a gene: 5. CDR3 length: 16 residues. Germline CDR1 reads SGHTA; CDR2 reads FQGNSA. CDR3 in DNA: TGTGCCAGCAGCTTAGGGGGACTAGCGGGCTGGGAGACCCAGTACTTC. Translating gives CASSLGGLAGWETQYF.

V gene TRBV29-1 combines with J gene TRBJ2-2, with D hard to call. Trimming stripped 3 bases from V and 2 bases from J, with 7 bases between. Germline V gene data show CDR1 as SQVTM and CDR2 as ANQGSEA. This CDR3 region has 13 residues. CDR3 sequence: CSVEGYNTGELFF. The CDR3 DNA reads TGCAGCGTTGAGGGGTATAACACCGGGGAGCTGTTTTTT.

In this sample, this clonotype turned up a few times. The chain is built from TRBV27 and TRBJ1-6, with TRBD1 matching 7 bases. Germline CDR1 MNHEY, CDR2 SMNVEV (reference sequence). The CDR3 length is 13 residues. V was clipped by 6 bases and J by 6 bases; unmatched bases: 2. The CDR3 DNA sequence: TGTGCCAGCAGGGGGACAGTTAATTCACCCCTCCACTTT. It encodes CASRGTVNSPLHF.

This clonotype was observed many times. The gene calls are TRBV10-2 and TRBJ1-6; D remains unclear. CDR3 length equals 16 residues. The germline V gene encodes CDR1 WSHSY and CDR2 SAAADI. Trimming took off 6 bases at V and 2 bases at J, with 14 bases between the two ends. The CDR3 DNA reads TGCGCCAGCAGGCGTCGAGGTTCACCCTATAATTCACCCCTCCACTTT. Translating it yields CASRRRGSPYNSPLHF.

This clonotype was found many times. J is TRBJ1-5 and V is TRBV10-3; 10 nucleotides agree with TRBD1. The V gene's germline CDR1 is ENHRY and CDR2 SYGVKD. V was pared by 5 bases and J by 1 base, with 5 bases of the junction left unmatched. CDR3 length: 16 residues. CDR3 region: CAISSRDRGSNQPQHF. CDR3 coding DNA: TGTGCCATCAGTTCCCGGGACAGGGGAAGCAATCAGCCCCAGCATTTT.

CDR3 sequence reads: CSAAQSYGYTF. CDR3 in DNA: TGCAGTGCTGCACAGAGCTATGGCTACACCTTC. The V gene is TRBV20-1, the J gene TRBJ1-2, with no clear D. The germline V and J ends were trimmed by 5 bases and 4 bases, with 8 bases remaining between them. Looked up from germline, CDR1 is DFQATT and CDR2 is SNEGSKA (reference sequence). CDR3 size: 11 residues.